What follows are 3 T cell receptor beta chains derived from one specimen sequenced in a study of molecular identifiers for immune sequencing clone quantification. TCRdb passed the PCR reads through MiXCR, listing each CDR3 protein once. The sample comprises some 97,000 distinct CDR3 sequences, approximately 24% of which are singletons, and 0.94% rests with the top ten. The sequenced sample was naive CD8+ T cells from blood, with Jurkat cell RNA spiked in. Subset specified: FACS-sorted CD8+CD4-CCR7+CD45RA+ naive T cells. Receptors were obtained from a human donor in good health. Some libraries in this study had Jurkat cell RNA spiked in.

This clonotype was observed at least ten times. The J gene is TRBJ2-6, the V gene TRBV27; maybe TRBD1 (6 bases). The germline V gene encodes CDR1 MNHEY and CDR2 SMNVEV (reference sequence). The CDR3 sequence is 18 residues long. Trimming removed 4 bases at V and 0 bases at J, with 16 bases between. The CDR3 DNA follows: TGTGCCAGCAGTTCTGGACAGCAAGGTTTCTCTGGGGCCAACGTCCTGACTTTC. This gives the protein CASSSGQQGFSGANVLTF.

Turning to this clonotype: This may be a read error, as it is one base from a much larger clone. V is TRBV4-3 and J is TRBJ2-5; tentatively, D is TRBD2 (6 bases). V lost 1 base and J lost 5, with 14 bases in between. Per the germline V gene, CDR1 is LGHNA and CDR2 is YSLEER. The CDR3 loop spans 15 amino acids. The CDR3 here is CASSQARRAGETQYF. Written as DNA, the CDR3 is TGCGCCAGCAGCCAAGCTCGTCGGGCGGGGGAGACCCAGTACTTC.

This clonotype was observed at least ten times. The V and J genes are TRBV9 and TRBJ2-7, with TRBD2 matching 12 bases. The length of the CDR3 is 14 residues. V shed 4 bases and J 4 bases; nucleotides not matched to a gene: 3. Germline V lookup: CDR1 SGDLS, CDR2 YYNGEE. DNA for the CDR3: TGTGCCAGCAGCCCTAGCGGGGGGGCTTACGAGCAGTACTTC. This gives the protein CASSPSGGAYEQYF. The variable domain in full, completed from reference TRBV9 and TRBJ2-7, reads DSGVTQTPKHLITATGQRVTLRCSPRSGDLSVYWYQQSLDQGLQFLIQYYNGEERAKGNILERFSAQQFPDLHSELNLSSLELGDSALYFCASSPSGGAYEQYFGPGTRLTVT.